The 10 T cell receptor beta chains below come from one sample, sequenced in a study of OX40 agonist ivuxolimab in advanced cancers. The library was obtained by the immunoSEQ multiplex PCR assay. Imported from immuneACCESS, the table was reduced by TCRdb to in-frame sequences with V and J called. These copies leave out some clones; in studies compared against another copy, an unresolved V gene accounts for under half, and the cause of the remainder is not known. The sample profile shows 67,000 or so clones; 86% of them were found once. The leading ten clones occupy about 1% of the sample. This specimen consisted of CD4+ or CD8+ T cells sorted from blood, obtained in a trial of the OX40 agonist ivuxolimab. These receptors were obtained from an adult with an advanced solid tumor such as melanoma, head and neck, liver or kidney cancer.

The chain carries TRBV28 and TRBJ1-2; D unresolved. This CDR3 is built from 12 residues. V was clipped by 6 bases and J by 4 bases, with 9 bases between them. The germline V gene has CDR1 MDHEN and CDR2 SYDVKM. The chain's CDR3 is CASSPDSYGYTF. In DNA, the CDR3 is TGTGCCAGCAGCCCGGATTCCTATGGCTACACCTTC.

The CDR3 sequence: CAIRNTGTTNQETQYF. CDR3 nucleotide sequence: TGTGCCATCAGAAATACCGGGACTACTAACCAAGAGACCCAGTACTTC. The V gene is TRBV10-3, the J gene TRBJ2-5; 7 nucleotides match TRBD2. V dropped 6 bases and J dropped 0; count of bases not matched to a gene: 10. This CDR3 has 16 amino acids. CDR1 ENHRY and CDR2 SYGVKD come from the germline V gene.

This clone was detected only a few times. J is TRBJ1-2 and V is TRBV7-3; unclear D gene. CDR3 length equals 13 residues. Germline V lookup: CDR1 SGHTA, CDR2 FQGTGA. V was shortened by 4 bases and J by 6 bases, with 12 bases between the two germline ends. This CDR3 is CASSSRGGNGYTF. Written as DNA, the CDR3 is TGTGCCAGCAGCTCTCGCGGAGGGAATGGCTACACCTTC.

The chain carries TRBV30 and TRBJ2-5; D might be TRBD1 (5 bases). Germline CDR1 and CDR2: GTSNPN and SVGIG (reference sequence). Between the trimmed V and J ends, which lost 3 bases and 3 bases, there was a span of 11 bases. This CDR3 is built from 13 residues. In nucleotides, the CDR3 is TGTGCCTGGAGCCGAGACAGTAAAGAGACCCAGTACTTC. It encodes CAWSRDSKETQYF.

The rearrangement links TRBV19 to TRBJ2-3, with 7 bases identical to TRBD1. Germline V lookup: CDR1 LNHDA, CDR2 SQIVND (reference sequence). CDR3 length: 13 amino acids. V trimming: 11 bases; J trimming: 1 base; junction bases outside the gene matches: 6. CDR3 DNA: TGTGCCGTCCGGGACAGTGGCACAGATACGCAGTATTTT. This encodes CAVRDSGTDTQYF.

The rearrangement links TRBV9 to TRBJ1-1; TRBD1 matches at 7 bases. Germline V gene lookup returns CDR1 SGDLS and CDR2 YYNGEE. V was clipped by 4 bases and J by 5 bases; unmatched bases: 8. This CDR3 is built from 14 residues. The CDR3 reads CASSYTQGGTEAFF. In DNA, the CDR3 is TGTGCCAGCAGCTATACCCAGGGGGGGACTGAAGCTTTCTTT.

The chain uses TRBV4-1 and TRBJ1-1, with TRBD1 as a possible D gene (5 bases). Trimming stripped 0 bases from V and 7 bases from J, with 18 bases between. From germline, CDR1 is MGHRA and CDR2 YSYEKL. The CDR3 sequence is 16 residues long. In DNA form, the CDR3 reads TGCGCCAGCAGCCAAGACCTTGGGGGAGGGGTTGGTGAAGCTTTCTTT. This codes for CASSQDLGGGVGEAFF.

V gene TRBV5-4 combines with J gene TRBJ2-3; 13 nucleotides align to TRBD2. Looked up from germline, CDR1 is SGHNT and CDR2 is YYREEE (reference sequence). CDR3 size: 15 residues. With V trimmed by 3 bases and J by 4 bases, 2 bases remained unmatched. CDR3 nucleotide sequence: TGTGCCAGCAGCTCCACTAGCGGGAGGGCAGATACGCAGTATTTT. Its protein product is CASSSTSGRADTQYF.

The chain joins TRBV27 to TRBJ1-4; the match to TRBD1 covers 7 bases. CDR1 and CDR2 (germline): MNHEY, SMNVEV (reference sequence). The trim removed 2 bases at V and 8 bases at J, leaving 2 bases unmatched. The CDR3 length is 13 residues. This CDR3 reads CASSLGTAEKLFF. CDR3 DNA sequence: TGTGCCAGCAGTTTAGGGACAGCAGAAAAACTGTTTTTT.

This rearrangement joins TRBV19 to TRBJ1-1; D uncertain. Deletions cut 7 bases from V and 1 base from J, with 4 bases between. Germline V gives CDR1 LNHDA, CDR2 SQIVND (reference sequence). The length of the CDR3 is 11 residues. This chain's CDR3 is CASIRNTEAFF. DNA of the CDR3: TGTGCCAGTATACGGAACACTGAAGCTTTCTTT.